This TCR beta chain was sequenced in a study of T cells in localized non-small cell lung cancer. Study-level findings and limits: Longer survival (overall) was linked to higher T cell density in blood. Of the top 100 tumor clones, median about 53 were in adjacent lung, around 28 among its top 100.

Profiling relied on immunoSEQ multiplex PCR, and the TCRdb table lists in-frame clones only, not all of them. The sample shows 29,000 or so clones, approximately 90% of them seen only once. The CDR3 runs 17 residues. J was trimmed by 10 bases and V by 5 bases; bases with no gene match: 18. Looked up from germline, CDR1 is GTSNPN and CDR2 is SVGIG (reference sequence). A remark on this clone: The target antigen is unknown.

The material was peripheral blood, obtained before any cancer treatment. The TCR was taken from a female donor of 60 years or more with stage III squamous cell lung carcinoma. The chain has TRBV30 and TRBJ2-1; TRBD1 agrees at 12 bases. Here the CDR3 reads CAWETFPGTGGLGEQFF. The CDR3 DNA follows: TGTGCCTGGGAAACCTTTCCCGGGACAGGGGGCTTAGGAGAGCAGTTCTTC.